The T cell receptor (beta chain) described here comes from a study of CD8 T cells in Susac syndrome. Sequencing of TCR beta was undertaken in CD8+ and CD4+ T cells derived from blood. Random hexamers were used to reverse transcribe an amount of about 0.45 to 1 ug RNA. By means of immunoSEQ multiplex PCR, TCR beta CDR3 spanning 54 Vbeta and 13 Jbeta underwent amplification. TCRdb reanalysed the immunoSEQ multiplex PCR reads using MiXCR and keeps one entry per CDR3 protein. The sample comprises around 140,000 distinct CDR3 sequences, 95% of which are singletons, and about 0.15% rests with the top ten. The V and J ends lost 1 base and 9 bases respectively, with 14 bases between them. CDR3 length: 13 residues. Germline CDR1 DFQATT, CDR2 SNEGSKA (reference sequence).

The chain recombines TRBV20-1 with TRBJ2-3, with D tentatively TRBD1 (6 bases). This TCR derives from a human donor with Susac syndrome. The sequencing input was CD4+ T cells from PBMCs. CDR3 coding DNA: TGCAGTGCTAGAGTAACAGGGATGAAAACGCAGTATTTT. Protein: CSARVTGMKTQYF.